Below, 14 T cell receptor beta chains from the same sample are listed, as sequenced in a study of blood T cell repertoires in COVID-19. Repertoires were generated with immunoSEQ multiplex PCR, while TCRdb's copy carries only in-frame clones and drops some. Here the sample spans roughly 88,000 clones, approximately 78% being singletons. The sample consisted of peripheral blood. Every receptor here comes from a woman of 80 years or more with acute or convalescent COVID-19.

V usage is TRBV18 and J usage is TRBJ1-1; 11 nucleotides agree with TRBD1. V shed 3 bases and J 8 bases; nucleotides not matched to a gene: 11. Germline values: CDR1 KGHSH, CDR2 LQKENI. This CDR3 has 16 amino acids. The chain's CDR3 is CASSPFDRDRGSEAFF. Here the CDR3 DNA reads TGTGCCAGCTCACCGTTCGACAGGGACAGGGGGAGCGAAGCTTTCTTT.

This clone occurred a few times. The chain combines TRBV5-6 with TRBJ1-1, with D hard to call. Germline CDR1 is SGHDT and CDR2 is YYEEEE. The CDR3 sequence is 14 residues long. Trimming took 0 bases from V and 2 from J, leaving 8 bases between them. In DNA, the CDR3 is TGTGCCAGCAGCTTGGCCCGAGTAAACACTGAAGCTTTCTTT. Amino acids: CASSLARVNTEAFF.

This clone has more than one count but fewer than ten. The gene calls are TRBV29-1 and TRBJ2-7, with 8 bases lining up with TRBD1. Germline V lookup: CDR1 SQVTM, CDR2 ANQGSEA. This CDR3 comprises 12 residues. J lost 6 bases, V lost 4 bases, and 5 bases had no gene match. The CDR3 DNA sequence: TGCAGCGTTGGACAGGGGCAATCCGAGCAGTACTTC. Its protein product is CSVGQGQSEQYF.

The CDR3 loop is CASSQSRGVPPGYTF. CDR3 sequence (DNA): TGTGCCAGCAGTCAATCCCGGGGAGTGCCCCCAGGCTACACCTTC. V and J are TRBV27 and TRBJ1-2; D is ambiguous. Germline lookup yields CDR1 MNHEY and CDR2 SMNVEV (reference sequence). The CDR3 is 15 residues long. The V end was cut by 5 bases, the J end by 8 bases, with 21 bases between.

V usage is TRBV2 and J usage is TRBJ1-5; 9 nucleotides match TRBD1. The CDR3 is made up of 14 amino acids. J gave up 6 bases and V 5 bases, and 5 bases lay outside the gene matches. Germline V gene sequence: CDR1 SNHLY, CDR2 FYNNEI. CDR3 loop: CASSFTGGGQPQHF. Here the CDR3 DNA reads TGTGCCAGCAGTTTTACAGGGGGCGGTCAGCCCCAGCATTTT. The variable domain in full, completed from reference TRBV2 and TRBJ1-5, reads EPEVTQTPSHQVTQMGQEVILRCVPISNHLYFYWYRQILGQKVEFLVSFYNNEISEKSEIFDDQFSVERPDGSNFTLKIRSTKLEDSAMYFCASSFTGGGQPQHFGDGTRLSIL.

The rearrangement joins TRBV13 to TRBJ2-3; TRBD2 aligns across 9 bases. V shed 7 bases, J shed 4 bases, and the junction held 9 bases outside the gene matches. CDR1 is PRHDT and CDR2 is FYEKMQ in the germline V gene (reference sequence). The CDR3 has 15 amino acids. CDR3 DNA: TGTGCCAGCACCAGAGCGGGGGGCCCGTCAGATACGCAGTATTTT. It encodes CASTRAGGPSDTQYF.

This clone was found once. The rearrangement joins TRBV19 to TRBJ1-2; 8 nucleotides match TRBD1. Germline values: CDR1 LNHDA, CDR2 SQIVND (reference sequence). V dropped 5 bases and J dropped 6; count of bases not matched to a gene: 8. This CDR3 spans 14 amino acids. The CDR3 DNA is TGTGCCAGTAGTTCCACAGGGGGTGAGAATGGCTACACCTTC. It translates to CASSSTGGENGYTF.

The J gene is TRBJ1-1, the V gene TRBV5-6, with D maybe TRBD1 (5 bases). The CDR3 has 16 amino acids. The germline V gene has CDR1 SGHDT and CDR2 YYEEEE. Trimming pared 0 bases from V and 0 bases from J, leaving 12 bases between. The CDR3 loop reads CASSLVGSGLNTEAFF. CDR3 in DNA: TGTGCCAGCAGCTTGGTGGGTTCAGGGCTGAACACTGAAGCTTTCTTT.

This rearrangement joins TRBV9 to TRBJ1-6, with 7 bases identical to TRBD1. The V segment lost 3 bases and the J segment 9 bases; nucleotides outside the gene matches: 9. Per the germline V gene, CDR1 is SGDLS and CDR2 is YYNGEE. This CDR3 is built from 15 residues. The DNA of the CDR3 is TGTGCCAGCAGCGCAACGGGACAGTGGATTTCACCCCTCCACTTT. Its protein product is CASSATGQWISPLHF.

The V and J genes are TRBV6-6 and TRBJ2-1, with D tentatively TRBD1 (5 bases). Per germline, CDR1 MNHNY and CDR2 SVGAGI (reference sequence). V lost 0 bases to trimming and J lost 7 bases, with 16 bases between them. The CDR3 has 16 amino acids. CDR3 in amino acids: CASSYSDPGWSNEQFF. The CDR3 DNA reads TGTGCCAGCAGTTACTCGGACCCAGGGTGGAGTAATGAGCAGTTCTTC.

The V gene is TRBV5-5, the J gene TRBJ2-5; 10 bases match TRBD2. V was pared by 0 bases and J by 1 base, with 3 bases of the junction left unmatched. CDR1 SGHKS and CDR2 YYEKEE come from the germline V gene (reference sequence). CDR3 length: 16 amino acids. The CDR3 sequence: CASSLAIAGGQETQYF. The CDR3 bases are TGTGCCAGCAGCTTGGCCATAGCGGGGGGCCAAGAGACCCAGTACTTC.

The gene calls are TRBV25-1 and TRBJ2-4; 10 bases line up with TRBD1. CDR3 length: 16 amino acids. J was trimmed by 7 bases and V by 1 base; bases with no gene match: 7. Germline V gene lookup returns CDR1 MGHDK and CDR2 SYGVNS. The CDR3 sequence is CASSEWPGQGENIQYF. The CDR3 DNA follows: TGTGCCAGCAGTGAATGGCCTGGACAGGGGGAGAACATTCAGTACTTC.

The chain uses TRBV11-2 and TRBJ1-2; the D gene is possibly TRBD1 (6 bases). Germline CDR1 is SGHAT and CDR2 is FQNNGV. Trimming removed 5 bases from V and 8 bases from J, with 21 bases in between. The CDR3 length is 15 residues. The CDR3, as DNA: TGTGCCAGCAGCCCGAACCACAGGGATCTCCGGGGCTACACCTTC. The encoded protein is CASSPNHRDLRGYTF.

This clone was seen a few times. The chain is built from TRBV2 and TRBJ1-1; TRBD1 might be the D (6 bases). Germline values: CDR1 SNHLY, CDR2 FYNNEI. V was pared by 5 bases and J by 4 bases, with 11 bases between. The CDR3 has 13 amino acids. CDR3 nucleotides: TGTGCCAGCAGTCAACAGGGTGGCACTGAAGCTTTCTTT. Translation gives CASSQQGGTEAFF.